The sequence of this TCR beta chain was determined in a study of cytomegalovirus exposure and HLA in healthy donors. The wider study: From 150 million to 200 million T cells, an earlier analysis saw 110 million or so unique TCR beta sequences.

The CDR3 length is 16 residues. In germline, CDR1 is MDHEN, CDR2 SYDVKM. With V trimmed by 5 bases and J by 5 bases, 9 bases remained unmatched. PCR involved 60 Vbeta and 13 Jbeta primers. The protocol was immunoSEQ multiplex PCR, while the TCRdb copy is restricted to in-frame clones and leaves out a portion. Its table records 100,000 to 150,000 clones. The TCR originated in a woman aged 40 to 55 in good health and CMV-seropositive. The V call is TRBV28, the J call TRBJ2-7, with 13 nucleotides matching TRBD2. What was sequenced was PBMCs. Here the CDR3 reads CASSPRLAGGLNEQYF. The CDR3 nucleotides are TGTGCCAGCAGTCCCAGACTAGCGGGAGGCCTCAACGAGCAGTACTTC.